This T cell receptor (beta chain) was captured in a study of cytomegalovirus exposure and HLA in healthy donors. Study-wide points: There were fewer than 200 TCR beta chains listed as cytomegalovirus-associated. In a later analysis, across HLA loci, associated TCR counts were highest for DRB1, lowest for HLA-C. A few CMV-associated chains were confirmed in vitro to be specific for CMV antigens. Productive status was seen about 90% or about 30% of the time for most TCR beta V segments in an earlier analysis.

The PCR contained 60 Vbeta and 13 Jbeta primers. TCRdb's table, derived via immunoSEQ multiplex PCR, lists solely in-frame clones and lacks some. The repertoire consists of over 120,000 clones, with roughly 78% occurring once and the leading ten covering 2.5% to 3%. With V trimmed by 7 bases and J by 4 bases, 2 bases remained unmatched. Per the germline V gene, CDR1 is SQVTM and CDR2 is ANQGSEA. The CDR3 covers 11 residues. Comment on this clone: Its antigen is still unknown.

The chain joins TRBV29-1 to TRBJ1-2; TRBD1 aligns across 8 bases. The specimen sequenced was PBMCs. The receptor was isolated from a female donor in good health and CMV-seronegative. This CDR3 is CSGGTGYGYTF. CDR3 bases: TGCAGCGGCGGGACAGGCTATGGCTACACCTTC.